Listed here is a single T cell receptor (beta chain). The data were taken from a study of blood T cell repertoires in COVID-19. Study details: Acute-phase and convalescent COVID-19 samples originated in the United States, Italy and Spain. The analysed material was cDNA or gDNA that came from T cells, B-cell-depleted T cells, or PBMCs.

Methods used by the authors: Nucleated cell counts were estimated from reference gene primer amplification. The assay was immunoSEQ multiplex PCR, and TCRdb's table has in-frame clones only and misses some. That table furnishes V, J and clone size, whereas the DNA furnished D and trimming. The sample yields about 30,000 clones, approximately 93% seen once. Germline-derived CDR1 and CDR2 are LGHDT and YNNKEL (reference sequence). The CDR3 length is 16 residues. The V and J ends lost 6 bases and 4 bases, in that order; junction bases with no gene match: 13. The sequence was collected from a human donor with active COVID-19. The donor label of this sample is uncertain. Material for sequencing was peripheral blood. V usage is TRBV3-1 (or the pseudogene TRBV3-2) and J usage is TRBJ1-1; 8 positions match TRBD1. CDR3 DNA: TGTGCCAGCAGTTCAGGACAGGGAGAATGGGGCACTGAAGCTTTCTTT. It translates to CASSSGQGEWGTEAFF.